This TCR beta chain was documented in a study of T cell responses to AZD1222 COVID-19 vaccine. Study as a whole: Pooling was applied to second doses at about 4 or about 12 weeks.

Trimming pared 5 bases from V and 11 bases from J, leaving 15 bases between. There are 12 residues in the CDR3. Germline CDR1 reads SGHVS; CDR2 reads FQNEAQ. The protocol was immunoSEQ multiplex PCR, while the TCRdb copy is restricted to in-frame clones and leaves out a portion. This table holds 95,000 to 110,000 clones, 87% found once. This TCR came from an adult in good health. This specimen was peripheral blood, taken on day 0 of AZD1222 vaccination. V gene TRBV7-8 combines with J gene TRBJ1-1; D might be TRBD1 (5 bases). CDR3 loop: CASSPDQGWAFF. The DNA for the CDR3 is TGTGCCAGCAGCCCAGACCAGGGTTGGGCTTTCTTT.